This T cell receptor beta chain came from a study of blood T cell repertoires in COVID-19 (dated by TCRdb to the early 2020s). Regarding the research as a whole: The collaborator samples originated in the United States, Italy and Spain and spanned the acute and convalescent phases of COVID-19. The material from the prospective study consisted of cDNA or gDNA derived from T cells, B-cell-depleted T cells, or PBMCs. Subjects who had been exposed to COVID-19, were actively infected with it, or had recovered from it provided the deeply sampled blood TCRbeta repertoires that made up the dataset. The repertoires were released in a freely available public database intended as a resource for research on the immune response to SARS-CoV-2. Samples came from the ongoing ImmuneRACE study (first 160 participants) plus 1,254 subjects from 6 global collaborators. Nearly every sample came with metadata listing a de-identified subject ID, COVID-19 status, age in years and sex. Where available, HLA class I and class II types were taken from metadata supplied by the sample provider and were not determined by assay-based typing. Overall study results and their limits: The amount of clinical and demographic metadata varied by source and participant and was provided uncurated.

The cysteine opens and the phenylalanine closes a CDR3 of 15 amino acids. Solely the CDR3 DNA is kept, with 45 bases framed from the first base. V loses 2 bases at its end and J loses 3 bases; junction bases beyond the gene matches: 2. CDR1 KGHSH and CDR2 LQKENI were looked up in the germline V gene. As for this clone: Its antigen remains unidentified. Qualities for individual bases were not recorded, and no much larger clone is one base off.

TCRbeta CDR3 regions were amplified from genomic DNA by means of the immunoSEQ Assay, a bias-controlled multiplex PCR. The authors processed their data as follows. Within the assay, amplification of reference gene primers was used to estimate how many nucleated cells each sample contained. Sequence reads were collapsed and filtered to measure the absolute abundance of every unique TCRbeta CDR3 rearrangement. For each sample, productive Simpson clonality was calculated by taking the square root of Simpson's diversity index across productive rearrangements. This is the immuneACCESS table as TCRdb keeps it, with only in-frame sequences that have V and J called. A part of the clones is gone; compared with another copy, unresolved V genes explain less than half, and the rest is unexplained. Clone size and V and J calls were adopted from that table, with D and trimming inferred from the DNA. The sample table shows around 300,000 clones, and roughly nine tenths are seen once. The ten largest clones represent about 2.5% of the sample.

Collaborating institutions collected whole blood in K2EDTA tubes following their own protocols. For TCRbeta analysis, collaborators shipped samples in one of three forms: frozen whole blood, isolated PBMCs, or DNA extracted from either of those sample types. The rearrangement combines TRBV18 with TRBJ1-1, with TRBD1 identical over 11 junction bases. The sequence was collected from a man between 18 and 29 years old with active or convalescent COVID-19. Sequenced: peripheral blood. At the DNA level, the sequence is TGTGCCAGCTCACCATGGGACAGGGGGGACACTGAAGCTTTCTTT. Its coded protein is CASSPWDRGDTEAFF.